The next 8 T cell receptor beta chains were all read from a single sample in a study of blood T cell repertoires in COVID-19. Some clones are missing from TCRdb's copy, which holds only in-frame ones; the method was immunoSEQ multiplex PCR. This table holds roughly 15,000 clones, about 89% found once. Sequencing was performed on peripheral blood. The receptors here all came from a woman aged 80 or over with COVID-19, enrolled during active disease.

In DNA form, the CDR3 reads TGTGCCAGCAGCGGGACAGTAGTCTCCTACGAGCAGTACTTC. Protein: CASSGTVVSYEQYF. The chain links TRBV7-9 to TRBJ2-7, with TRBD1 matching 7 bases. The CDR3 loop spans 14 amino acids. CDR1 and CDR2 from the germline V gene are SEHNR and FQNEAQ (reference sequence). V shed 5 bases, J shed 0 bases, and the junction held 4 bases outside the gene matches.

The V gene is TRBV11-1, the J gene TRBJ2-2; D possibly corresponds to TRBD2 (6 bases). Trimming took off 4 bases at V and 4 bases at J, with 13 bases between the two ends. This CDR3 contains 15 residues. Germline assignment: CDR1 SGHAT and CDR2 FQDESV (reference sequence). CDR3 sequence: CASSWGGPGTGELFF. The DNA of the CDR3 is TGTGCCAGCAGCTGGGGAGGTCCGGGCACCGGGGAGCTGTTTTTT. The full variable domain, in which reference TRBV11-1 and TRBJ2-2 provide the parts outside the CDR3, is EAEVAQSPRYKITEKSQAVAFWCDPISGHATLYWYRQILGQGPELLVQFQDESVVDDSQLPKDRFSAERLKGVDSTLKIQPAELGDSAMYLCASSWGGPGTGELFFGEGSRLTVL.

In DNA, the CDR3 is TGTGCCAGCAGTTCGATCCAGGGGAATCAGCCCCAGCATTTT. Its translation: CASSSIQGNQPQHF. The V and J genes are TRBV27 and TRBJ1-5; weak D call: TRBD1 (6 bases). Germline assignment: CDR1 MNHEY and CDR2 SMNVEV (reference sequence). V gave up 4 bases and J gave up 4 bases, with 11 bases separating them. This CDR3 is built from 14 residues.

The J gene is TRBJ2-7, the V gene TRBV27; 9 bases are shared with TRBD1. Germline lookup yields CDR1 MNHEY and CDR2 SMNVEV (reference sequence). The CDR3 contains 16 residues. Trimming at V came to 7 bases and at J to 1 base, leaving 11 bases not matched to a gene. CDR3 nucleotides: TGTGCCAGCATCGTCCCTACCGGGACAGGGTCCTACGAGCAGTACTTC. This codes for CASIVPTGTGSYEQYF.

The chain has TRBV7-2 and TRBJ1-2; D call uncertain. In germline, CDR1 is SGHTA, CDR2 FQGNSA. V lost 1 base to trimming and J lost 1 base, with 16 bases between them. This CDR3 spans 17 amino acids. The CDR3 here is CASSLEAGAGFNYGYTF. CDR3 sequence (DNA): TGTGCCAGCAGCTTAGAAGCGGGAGCGGGGTTTAACTATGGCTACACCTTC. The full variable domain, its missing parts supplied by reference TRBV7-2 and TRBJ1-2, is GAGVSQSPSNKVTEKGKDVELRCDPISGHTALYWYRQSLGQGLEFLIYFQGNSAPDKSGLPSDRFSAERTGGSVSTLTIQRTQQEDSAVYLCASSLEAGAGFNYGYTFGSGTRLTVV.

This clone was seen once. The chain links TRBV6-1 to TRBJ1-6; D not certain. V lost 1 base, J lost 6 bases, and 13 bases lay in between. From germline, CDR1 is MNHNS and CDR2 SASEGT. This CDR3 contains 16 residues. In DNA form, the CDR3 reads TGTGCCAGCAGTGAAGGCCCCGGGGTCCTTAATTCACCCCTCCACTTT. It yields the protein CASSEGPGVLNSPLHF.

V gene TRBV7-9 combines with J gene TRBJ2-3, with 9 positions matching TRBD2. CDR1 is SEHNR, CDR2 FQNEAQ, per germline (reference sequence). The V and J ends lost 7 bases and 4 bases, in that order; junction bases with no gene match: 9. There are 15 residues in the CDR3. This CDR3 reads CASTLRLAESDTQYF. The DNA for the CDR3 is TGTGCCAGCACCCTCCGACTAGCGGAATCAGATACGCAGTATTTT.

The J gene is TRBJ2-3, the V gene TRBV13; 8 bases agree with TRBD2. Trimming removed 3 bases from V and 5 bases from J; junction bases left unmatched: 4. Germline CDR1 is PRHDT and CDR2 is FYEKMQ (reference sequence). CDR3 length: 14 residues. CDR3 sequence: CASSLSGGGDTQYF. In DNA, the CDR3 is TGTGCCAGCAGCTTGAGCGGGGGCGGAGATACGCAGTATTTT. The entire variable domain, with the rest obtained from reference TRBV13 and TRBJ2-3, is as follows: AAGVIQSPRHLIKEKRETATLKCYPIPRHDTVYWYQQGPGQDPQFLISFYEKMQSDKGSIPDRFSAQQFSDYHSELNMSSLELGDSALYFCASSLSGGGDTQYFGPGTRLTVL.